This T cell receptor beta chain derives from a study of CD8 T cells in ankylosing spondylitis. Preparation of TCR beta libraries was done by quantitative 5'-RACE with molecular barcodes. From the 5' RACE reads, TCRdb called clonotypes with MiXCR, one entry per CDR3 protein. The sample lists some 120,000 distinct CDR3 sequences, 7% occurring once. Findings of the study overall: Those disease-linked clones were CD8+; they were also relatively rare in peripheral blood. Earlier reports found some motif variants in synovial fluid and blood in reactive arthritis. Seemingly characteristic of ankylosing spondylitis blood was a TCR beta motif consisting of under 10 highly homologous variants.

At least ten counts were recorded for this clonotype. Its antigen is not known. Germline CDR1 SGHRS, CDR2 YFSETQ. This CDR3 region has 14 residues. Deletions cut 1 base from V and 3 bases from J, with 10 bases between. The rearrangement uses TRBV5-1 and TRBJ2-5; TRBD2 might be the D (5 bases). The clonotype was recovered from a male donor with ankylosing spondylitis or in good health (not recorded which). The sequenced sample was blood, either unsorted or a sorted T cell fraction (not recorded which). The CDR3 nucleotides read TGCGCCAGCAGCTTGAGCTCAGCGGAAGAGACCCAGTACTTC. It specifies CASSLSSAEETQYF.